This passage covers 25 T cell receptor beta chains from one sample sequenced in a study of blood T cell repertoires in COVID-19. TCRdb keeps only in-frame clones here, not all; method: immunoSEQ multiplex PCR. The table lists about 240,000 clones, around 90% of them singletons. The sequencing sample was made of peripheral blood. These TCRs come from a woman in her 70s with active or convalescent COVID-19.

J is TRBJ1-2 and V is TRBV24-1; D gene uncertain. Between the trimmed V and J ends, which lost 0 bases and 1 base, there was a span of 5 bases. Per germline, CDR1 KGHDR and CDR2 SFDVKD. The CDR3 totals 14 residues. The CDR3 nucleotides are TGTGCCACCAGTGATTTGCGAGTTAACTATGGCTACACCTTC. Protein: CATSDLRVNYGYTF.

The rearrangement joins TRBV14 to TRBJ1-1, with TRBD1 matching over 7 bases. The CDR3 spans 16 residues. Germline CDR1 reads SGHDN; CDR2 reads FVKESK. Losses at the gene ends were 3 bases for V and 3 bases for J; bases not matched to a gene: 10. The CDR3 spells CASSHRLTGLHTEAFF. The CDR3 DNA sequence: TGTGCCAGCAGCCATCGATTGACAGGGCTTCACACTGAAGCTTTCTTT.

This sequence joins TRBV2 and TRBJ2-7; unclear D gene. The CDR3 consists of 12 residues. Germline-derived CDR1 and CDR2 are SNHLY and FYNNEI. The V end was cut by 5 bases, the J end by 4 bases, with 9 bases between. The DNA of the CDR3 is TGTGCCAGCAGTAGCAGGTCTTACGAGCAGTACTTC. Encoded protein: CASSSRSYEQYF.

The chain couples TRBV4-3 to TRBJ2-7; TRBD1 agrees at 9 bases. With V trimmed by 3 bases and J by 4 bases, 7 bases remained unmatched. CDR1 and CDR2 (germline): LGHNA, YSLEER. This CDR3 region has 15 residues. The CDR3 region has the DNA TGCGCCAGCAGCCACCAGACAGGGGGGTCTTACGAGCAGTACTTC. It is translated as CASSHQTGGSYEQYF.

V is TRBV7-2 and J is TRBJ1-5, with D perhaps matching TRBD1 (6 bases). V lost 6 bases to trimming and J lost 3 bases, with 12 bases between them. Looked up from germline, CDR1 is SGHTA and CDR2 is FQGNSA. This CDR3 contains 14 residues. The CDR3 reads CASSIQGFNQPQHF. The CDR3 DNA is TGTGCCAGCAGTATACAGGGTTTCAATCAGCCCCAGCATTTT. The complete variable domain, with remaining parts taken from reference TRBV7-2 and TRBJ1-5, reads GAGVSQSPSNKVTEKGKDVELRCDPISGHTALYWYRQSLGQGLEFLIYFQGNSAPDKSGLPSDRFSAERTGGSVSTLTIQRTQQEDSAVYLCASSIQGFNQPQHFGDGTRLSIL.

J is TRBJ1-1 and V is TRBV6-6; 7 nucleotides line up with TRBD1. Germline CDR1 and CDR2: MNHNY and SVGAGI (reference sequence). Unmatched junction bases numbered 9, after V lost 6 bases and J lost 8 bases. The CDR3 consists of 13 residues. This chain's CDR3 is CASSPGTASEAFF. The CDR3 bases are TGTGCCAGCAGCCCCGGGACAGCAAGCGAAGCTTTCTTT.

V and J are TRBV6-6 and TRBJ2-5; D call uncertain. The CDR3 length is 11 residues. Germline CDR1 is MNHNY and CDR2 is SVGAGI (reference sequence). V lost 4 bases to trimming and J lost 4 bases, with 4 bases between them. Here the CDR3 reads CASSLSETQYF. CDR3 in DNA: TGTGCCAGCAGTTTATCAGAGACCCAGTACTTC.

The chain joins TRBV6-1 to TRBJ2-1, with a tentative D call TRBD2 (5 bases). Deletions cut 2 bases from V and 6 bases from J, with 11 bases between. The CDR3 runs 14 residues. CDR1 is MNHNS, CDR2 SASEGT, per germline. Here the CDR3 DNA reads TGTGCCAGCAGTGAATCCTGGGAGATCAATGAGCAGTTCTTC. It yields the protein CASSESWEINEQFF.

V gene TRBV6-5 combines with J gene TRBJ1-5; D is undetermined. With 8 bases removed from V and 2 bases from J, the gap between germline ends came to 13 bases. CDR3 length: 14 residues. Germline V gives CDR1 MNHEY, CDR2 SVGAGI. The CDR3 DNA is TGTGCCAGCTCATTTGTCACTGGCAATCAGCCCCAGCATTTT. This codes for CASSFVTGNQPQHF.

The CDR3: CATRDSNQPQHF. The CDR3 DNA reads TGTGCCACCCGAGATAGCAATCAGCCCCAGCATTTT. The chain links TRBV19 to TRBJ1-5; D is undetermined. Germline CDR1 LNHDA, CDR2 SQIVND (reference sequence). This CDR3 spans 12 amino acids. V was trimmed by 10 bases and J by 0 bases, leaving 7 bases between them.

V usage is TRBV6-5 and J usage is TRBJ2-7, with 8 bases that match TRBD1. The V gene's germline CDR1 is MNHEY and CDR2 SVGAGI. V lost 0 bases, J lost 4 bases, and 8 bases stayed unmatched. This CDR3 region has 16 residues. In nucleotides, the CDR3 is TGTGCCAGCAGTTACTCTGGCCAGGGGGCGTCTTACGAGCAGTACTTC. Its protein is CASSYSGQGASYEQYF.

The chain combines TRBV7-2 with TRBJ1-6; 9 bases fit TRBD1. With V trimmed by 4 bases and J by 7 bases, 5 bases remained unmatched. Germline V gene data show CDR1 as SGHTA and CDR2 as FQGNSA. The CDR3 runs 15 residues. CDR3 sequence (DNA): TGTGCCAGCAGCTCTACAGGGGGCCCCAATTCACCCCTCCACTTT. Amino acid sequence: CASSSTGGPNSPLHF.

This clone has a count of ten or more. This rearrangement joins TRBV7-2 to TRBJ2-7, with TRBD1 matching 9 bases. The germline CDR1 and CDR2 sequences are SGHTA and FQGNSA. CDR3 length: 13 amino acids. Trimming at V came to 5 bases and at J to 5 bases, leaving 4 bases not matched to a gene. The CDR3 DNA is TGTGCCAGCAGCCGCGGACAGGGGAACGAGCAGTACTTC. Translated, it gives CASSRGQGNEQYF.

The J gene is TRBJ2-5, the V gene TRBV15; 7 bases line up with TRBD1. This CDR3 is built from 14 residues. V lost 8 bases, J lost 9 bases, and 15 bases stayed unmatched. The germline V gene encodes CDR1 LNHNV and CDR2 YYDKDF (reference sequence). The CDR3 region has the DNA TGTGCCACCGGTAGGGGGCAGGTGACTGCGGCCCAGTACTTC. Protein: CATGRGQVTAAQYF.

DNA of the CDR3: TGTGCCAGCAGCGTGTTTAGCGGGGGGGCCGGGGATACGCAGTATTTT. Amino acids: CASSVFSGGAGDTQYF. This rearrangement joins TRBV9 to TRBJ2-3; 11 bases map to TRBD2. In germline, CDR1 is SGDLS, CDR2 YYNGEE. V was pared by 2 bases and J by 6 bases, with 8 bases of the junction left unmatched. The CDR3 is made up of 16 amino acids.

Written as DNA, the CDR3 is TGTGCCAGCAGCCTTCCAACCGTACCAGGGCAGGGGGGCACCTATGGCTACACCTTC. This sequence encodes CASSLPTVPGQGGTYGYTF. The chain links TRBV14 to TRBJ1-2; TRBD1 matches 7 bases. The CDR3 covers 19 residues. Germline V gene lookup returns CDR1 SGHDN and CDR2 FVKESK. The trim removed 4 bases at V and 4 bases at J, leaving 21 bases unmatched.

J is TRBJ1-2 and V is TRBV4-2, with a possible D match to TRBD1 (6 bases). The CDR3 consists of 15 residues. Germline CDR1 is LGHNA and CDR2 is YNFKEQ. Trimming took 1 base from V and 8 from J, leaving 17 bases between them. The CDR3 DNA is TGTGCCAGCAGCCAAGCGGGGGGGCAGGGGAAAGGCTACACCTTC. It codes for CASSQAGGQGKGYTF.

A single count supports this clone. CDR3 DNA sequence: TGTGCCAGCAGCTCCCGAGGGGTAGCGGCTTACTCCTACAATGAGCAGTTCTTC. This gives the protein CASSSRGVAAYSYNEQFF. The chain joins TRBV11-2 to TRBJ2-1, with D perhaps TRBD2 (6 bases). V was cut by 4 bases and J by 0 bases, with 19 bases left in between. CDR3 length: 18 amino acids. Germline CDR1 is SGHAT and CDR2 is FQNNGV.

This sequence joins TRBV6-5 and TRBJ1-2, with 7 positions matching TRBD1. CDR1 and CDR2 from the germline V gene are MNHEY and SVGAGI. The CDR3 spans 15 residues. Trimming took 5 bases from V and 5 from J; bases not matched to a gene: 11. The CDR3 DNA sequence: TGTGCCAGCAGTCCCGGGGACAGATACCTTTATGGCTACACCTTC. It yields the protein CASSPGDRYLYGYTF.

This clone appeared a single time. The chain uses TRBV24-1 and TRBJ2-7, with 12 bases matching TRBD1. This CDR3 has 15 residues. CDR1 is KGHDR and CDR2 is SFDVKD in the germline V gene. Trimming took 3 bases from V and 6 from J; bases not matched to a gene: 5. The CDR3 loop is CATSDPLGQGAEQYF. For the CDR3, the DNA is TGTGCCACCAGTGATCCCTTGGGACAGGGGGCCGAGCAGTACTTC.

In this sample, this clone turned up once. J is TRBJ2-2 and V is TRBV5-1; 10 nucleotides line up with TRBD1. The V gene end was trimmed by 8 bases and the J gene end by 5 bases; junction bases not matched to a gene: 9. The CDR3 has 15 amino acids. The germline V gene has CDR1 SGHRS and CDR2 YFSETQ. The CDR3 here is CASKGQGYETGELFF. Here the CDR3 DNA reads TGCGCCAGTAAGGGACAGGGGTATGAAACCGGGGAGCTGTTTTTT.

V is TRBV6-2 or TRBV6-3 and J is TRBJ1-4; TRBD1 is a possible D gene (5 bases). This CDR3 spans 16 amino acids. Trimming removed 6 bases at V and 8 bases at J, with 22 bases between. The germline V gene encodes CDR1 MNHEY and CDR2 SVGEGT. The CDR3 coding sequence is TGTGCCAGCAGCCCTAGAAGGGGAAAGGTTGAGGAAAAACTGTTTTTT. It yields the protein CASSPRRGKVEEKLFF.

DNA of the CDR3: TGCGCCAGCAGCCAAGATGCGGTCCTTAATGAAAAACTGTTTTTT. Amino acid sequence: CASSQDAVLNEKLFF. The chain combines TRBV4-1 with TRBJ1-4; D not resolved. Germline V CDR1 and CDR2: MGHRA, YSYEKL. Trimming removed 0 bases from V and 4 bases from J, with 9 bases in between. The CDR3 is 15 amino acids.

The chain recombines TRBV6-1 with TRBJ1-5, with a weak D call TRBD1 (5 bases). V was pared by 4 bases and J by 1 base, with 17 bases between. Per germline, CDR1 MNHNS and CDR2 SASEGT. This CDR3 is 17 amino acids long. The CDR3 loop reads CASSGSGTNLSNQPQHF. CDR3 sequence (DNA): TGTGCCAGCAGTGGTTCCGGGACTAACCTGAGCAATCAGCCCCAGCATTTT.

The chain employs TRBV7-2 and TRBJ2-7; 7 nucleotides match TRBD2. Trimming took 2 bases from V and 1 from J; bases not matched to a gene: 5. This CDR3 has 15 residues. Germline CDR1 reads SGHTA; CDR2 reads FQGNSA. The CDR3 region has the DNA TGTGCCAGCAGCTTAAGTGGGACTAAATCCTACGAGCAGTACTTC. Protein sequence: CASSLSGTKSYEQYF.